The rows below give T cell receptor beta chains drawn from one sample of a study of T-cell memory formation after mild COVID-19. TCRdb processed the 5' RACE reads anew with MiXCR; each CDR3 protein has one entry. Found here are 150,000 to 200,000 distinct CDR3 sequences, around 13% of them singletons; the top ten hold around an eighth. Specimen: PBMCs or a T cell subset sorted from them (not recorded which). The receptors were gathered from an adult woman who had mild COVID-19 (a few samples of this study predate the infection). Cell type and time point are not known. Each CDR3 is given without its conserved first and last residue.

TRBJ2-2 | TRBV25-1 | AAGGVTGELF
TRBJ1-2 | TRBV6-6 | ASNLQGADGYT
TRBJ2-1 | TRBV3-1 | ASSLLAGGPDEQF
TRBJ2-7 | TRBV29-1 | SVEEPGTANYEQY
TRBJ2-1 | TRBV7-3 | ASSSSRGNEQF
TRBJ2-3 | TRBV12-3/TRBV12-4 | ASSLGLANTQY
TRBJ2-1 | TRBV5-5 | ASSSGTGVRDEQF
TRBJ2-5 | TRBV4-1 | ASSRTSGGSETQY
TRBJ2-2 | TRBV19 | ASSIPGELF
TRBJ2-7 | TRBV6-5 | ASSPGAGGIYEQY
TRBJ2-7 | TRBV10-3 | AISDPGPSSYEQY
TRBJ2-3 | TRBV15 | ATSRDRGGSTDTQY
TRBJ2-1 | TRBV12-3/TRBV12-4 | ASSAGTDNEQF
TRBJ2-1 | TRBV7-6 | ASSSFSGHNEQF
TRBJ2-3 | TRBV4-1 | ASRPFDLGGADTQY
TRBJ1-1 | TRBV12-3/TRBV12-4 | ATQRGDTEAF
TRBJ1-2 | TRBV29-1 | SVLLTQSGINYGYT
TRBJ2-2 | TRBV7-2 | ASSLQGDTGELF
TRBJ2-7 | TRBV5-1 | ASSSDTSYEQY
TRBJ2-7 | TRBV5-4 | ASRRTGAYEQY
TRBJ2-3 | TRBV20-1 | SAREDSQLPGTQY
TRBJ2-1 | TRBV3-1 | ASSPSSRQGTYNEQF
TRBJ1-1 | TRBV5-1 | ASSFQRYTEAF
TRBJ1-5 | TRBV5-1 | ASSLEGGNQPQH
TRBJ1-1 | TRBV7-3 | ASSSRVFGQGDTEAF
TRBJ2-7 | TRBV7-6 | ASSLTSGETYEQY
TRBJ2-2 | TRBV9 | ASSVAGRGTKAGELF
TRBJ1-2 | TRBV6-2/TRBV6-3 | ASSYHNYGYT
TRBJ1-4 | TRBV5-1 | ASSSNPGVNEKLF
TRBJ2-3 | TRBV29-1 | SVISGERTDTQY
TRBJ1-2 | TRBV6-5 | ASSPGSGANYGYT
TRBJ2-2 | TRBV12-3/TRBV12-4 | ASSSGVKATGELF
TRBJ2-7 | TRBV20-1 | SARGGQGWSSYEQY
TRBJ1-1 | TRBV14 | ASSLMGMNTEAF
TRBJ2-2 | TRBV29-1 | SVIPGTKTGELF
TRBJ2-7 | TRBV12-3/TRBV12-4 | ASRWGLAGGDEQY
TRBJ1-2 | TRBV18 | ASSPGGRGLVGYT
TRBJ2-5 | TRBV15 | ATRPGTSGSDGRETQY
TRBJ2-5 | TRBV12-3/TRBV12-4 | ASRGTGPQY
TRBJ2-3 | TRBV12-3/TRBV12-4 | ASRRSGEFASTQY
TRBJ2-2 | TRBV5-6 | ASSLSQDWGTNTGELF
TRBJ2-1 | TRBV29-1 | SVAQMLSYNEQF
TRBJ2-1 | TRBV29-1 | SVVIHGQF
TRBJ2-1 | TRBV7-9 | ASSHSSESAYNEQF